This record looks at one TCR beta chain sequence and its context. Its target is not known. This entry comes from a study of T-cell memory formation after mild COVID-19. Study-wide findings and caveats: Among CD4+ contracting clones, most were CM and EM, and CD8+ ones EMRA. Second-wave clones peaking on day 37 lacked confirmed SARS-CoV-2 specificity.

TCRdb recomputed calls from the 5' RACE reads with MiXCR, one row per CDR3 protein. In the table there are around 200,000 distinct CDR3 sequences, 20% to 25% of which are singletons. The ends were cut back, 2 bases at V and 2 bases at J, with 10 bases in the middle. The CDR3 extends over 13 amino acids. The V gene's germline CDR1 is DFQATT and CDR2 SNEGSKA (reference sequence). The J gene is TRBJ2-7, the V gene TRBV20-1; D ambiguous. Sequenced input: PBMCs or a T cell subset sorted from them (not recorded which). This clonotype originated in an adult woman who had mild COVID-19 (a few samples of this study predate the infection). Cell type and time point are not known. CDR3 in amino acids: CSARSPEAYEQYF. CDR3 coding DNA: TGCAGTGCTAGAAGCCCTGAAGCCTACGAGCAGTACTTC.